This entry describes one TCR beta chain. This record comes from a study of cytomegalovirus exposure and HLA in healthy donors. Vbeta (60) and Jbeta (13) primers were used in the PCR. Here immunoSEQ multiplex PCR was the method, and the copy in TCRdb shows in-frame clones only, minus some. In total, the table holds 150,000 or so clones. Per germline, CDR1 SNHLY and CDR2 FYNNEI. The length of the CDR3 is 13 residues. V lost 4 bases and J lost 10; bases outside the gene matches: 4. The V gene is TRBV2, the J gene TRBJ2-4, with TRBD1 matching over 10 bases. Sequencing was performed on PBMCs. The TCR sequence derives from a woman in her forties or fifties in good health and CMV-seronegative. The CDR3 DNA follows: TGTGCCAGCAGTGGGGACAGGGGAGGGATTCAGTACTTC. It yields the protein CASSGDRGGIQYF.